This T cell receptor beta chain originates from a study of shared clonotypes between healthy human individuals. Findings and limits, study-wide: All-four-donor shared clonotypes had higher generation probabilities than non-shared clonotypes did.

This CDR3 has 16 residues. With 2 bases removed from V and 0 bases from J, the gap between germline ends came to 11 bases. From germline, CDR1 is SEHNR and CDR2 FQNEAQ (reference sequence). TCRdb keeps only in-frame clones here, not all; method: immunoSEQ multiplex PCR. The sample consists of roughly 1.4 million clones, approximately 98.5% of them appearing once. The sample holds one count of this clone. Antigen specificity is unknown. The chain uses TRBV7-9 and TRBJ1-3, with D perhaps matching TRBD1 (5 bases). Source material: naive CD4+ T cells sorted from blood. Subset denoted: CD45RA+ positively selected. This TCR came from a man aged 25 to 40 in good health. CDR3 sequence reads: CASSLFQGGSGNTIYF. CDR3 in DNA: TGTGCCAGCAGCTTATTCCAGGGAGGCTCTGGAAACACCATATATTTT.